Below, 23 T cell receptor beta chains from the same sample are listed, as sequenced in a study of CD8+CD57+ T cells in acquired aplastic anemia. Profiling that covered TCR beta VDJ and CDR3 relied on genomic DNA as its template. MiXCR, run by TCRdb on the reads, gives a single entry per CDR3 protein. The data show hundreds of thousands of distinct CDR3 sequences, 60% to 80% seen once. Sequenced input: sorted CD4+, CD8+, or CD8+CD57+ T cells (not recorded which) from PBMCs. These receptors were collected from a human donor in good health, serving as a control.

The sample holds a few counts of this clonotype. This rearrangement joins TRBV20-1 to TRBJ1-2; 9 bases line up with TRBD1. This CDR3 is built from 13 residues. Germline V lookup: CDR1 DFQATT, CDR2 SNEGSKA (reference sequence). Trimming took 4 bases from V and 6 from J; bases not matched to a gene: 6. The CDR3: CSANWGTGNGYTF. In DNA form, the CDR3 reads TGCAGTGCTAACTGGGGGACAGGGAATGGCTACACCTTC.

This sequence joins TRBV7-2 and TRBJ1-5; possible D gene TRBD1, 5 bases. V gave up 4 bases and J gave up 13 bases, with 26 bases separating them. Germline V gene sequence: CDR1 SGHTA, CDR2 FQGNSA. The CDR3 has 16 amino acids. CDR3 sequence (DNA): TGTGCCAGCAGCTCAGGAGCATCTGGGGCCAACGACCCGCAGCATTTT. As protein: CASSSGASGANDPQHF.

V usage is TRBV7-2 and J usage is TRBJ2-5; 7 bases are shared with TRBD2. Germline V gene sequence: CDR1 SGHTA, CDR2 FQGNSA. V was pared by 3 bases and J by 5 bases, with 9 bases of the junction left unmatched. This CDR3 is 15 amino acids long. CDR3: CASSLAREGGETQYF. CDR3 coding DNA: TGTGCCAGCAGCTTGGCGCGCGAGGGAGGGGAGACCCAGTACTTC.

The genes are TRBV6-4 and TRBJ1-1; the D gene is possibly TRBD1 (5 bases). Trimming took off 5 bases at V and 9 bases at J, with 19 bases between the two ends. Germline V gene sequence: CDR1 MRHNA, CDR2 SNTAGT. The CDR3 covers 14 residues. Here the CDR3 reads CASSPEWEGPKAFF. CDR3 in DNA: TGTGCCAGCAGTCCCGAGTGGGAGGGGCCGAAAGCTTTCTTT.

This chain joins TRBV9 and TRBJ2-7; 7 nucleotides agree with TRBD2. The CDR3 has 15 residues. V trimming: 3 bases; J trimming: 11 bases; junction bases outside the gene matches: 17. Germline V gene sequence: CDR1 SGDLS, CDR2 YYNGEE. The CDR3 loop is CASSGVGGRGYNEYF. The CDR3 DNA is TGTGCCAGCAGCGGAGTCGGGGGGAGGGGTTACAATGAGTACTTC.

The CDR3 here is CSASPGTGGNQPQHF. In DNA form, the CDR3 reads TGCAGTGCTAGTCCCGGGACAGGGGGCAATCAGCCCCAGCATTTT. The chain recombines TRBV20-1 with TRBJ1-5, with 10 bases fitting TRBD1. Unmatched junction bases numbered 4, after V lost 3 bases and J lost 2 bases. CDR1 DFQATT and CDR2 SNEGSKA come from the germline V gene (reference sequence). The CDR3 is 15 amino acids.

This clonotype was seen just once. The V call is TRBV20-1, the J call TRBJ2-5, with 8 bases identical to TRBD1. This CDR3 has 15 amino acids. Losses at the gene ends were 0 bases for V and 11 bases for J; bases not matched to a gene: 14. Germline V gene sequence: CDR1 DFQATT, CDR2 SNEGSKA (reference sequence). The CDR3 region is CSAREAGTGPFVQYF. The CDR3 DNA reads TGCAGTGCTAGAGAGGCCGGGACAGGCCCTTTTGTGCAGTACTTC.

The chain has TRBV5-1 and TRBJ2-7; unclear D gene. The CDR3 spans 12 residues. The germline CDR1 and CDR2 sequences are SGHRS and YFSETQ. The V end was cut by 3 bases, the J end by 10 bases, with 14 bases between. The CDR3 reads CASSWARGDQYF. The CDR3 nucleotides are TGCGCCAGCAGCTGGGCCAGAGGAGACCAGTACTTC.

This chain joins TRBV7-9 and TRBJ2-7; perhaps TRBD1 as D (5 bases). Trimming removed 1 base from V and 0 bases from J, with 7 bases in between. The CDR3 is 14 amino acids. CDR1 is SEHNR and CDR2 is FQNEAQ in the germline V gene (reference sequence). CDR3 nucleotide sequence: TGTGCCAGCAGCTTAGGACAGAACTCCTACGAGCAGTACTTC. Translating gives CASSLGQNSYEQYF.

Note on this clonotype: The CDR3 end shows no conserved phenylalanine or tryptophan, and so a read error is likely. It is unclear where the CDR3 begins or ends on the DNA, so no DNA is shown, and the CDR3 is as TCRdb lists it. The chain combines TRBV7-3 with TRBJ2-5; the tabulated D call, TRBD1, remains unverified against the DNA. The CDR3 sequence runs 13 residues, both termini included. CDR1 SGHTA and CDR2 FQGTGA come from the germline V gene. The CDR3 spells CASSFTGRGTRLT.

The chain joins TRBV7-2 to TRBJ2-3; 8 bases match TRBD1. The V segment lost 2 bases and the J segment 15 bases; nucleotides outside the gene matches: 16. In germline, CDR1 is SGHTA, CDR2 FQGNSA. This CDR3 contains 15 residues. The CDR3 here is CASSLTSGTGNEKYF. In nucleotides, the CDR3 is TGTGCCAGCAGCTTAACGTCTGGGACAGGCAATGAGAAATATTTT.

The rearrangement joins TRBV5-1 to TRBJ2-7; TRBD1 is a possible D gene (5 bases). V lost 5 bases and J 3 bases, leaving 18 bases between the germline ends. Germline lookup yields CDR1 SGHRS and CDR2 YFSETQ. This CDR3 spans 15 amino acids. The CDR3 DNA reads TGCGCCAGCAGACAACGGACAAGAACACTCTACGAGCAGTACTTC. This sequence encodes CASRQRTRTLYEQYF.

Note on this clonotype: An end of the junction differs from the germline gene, which may be a read error. The chain joins TRBV20-1 to TRBJ2-7; D may be TRBD2 (7 bases). The germline gives CDR1 DFQATT, CDR2 SNEGSKA (reference sequence). The CDR3 has 11 residues. The chain's CDR3 is CSARRGGGEDF. The CDR3 DNA reads TGCAGTGCGAGGAGGGGGGGGGGAGAAGACTTC.

The chain couples TRBV20-1 to TRBJ2-3, with no clear D. V lost 3 bases and J 9 bases, leaving 16 bases between the germline ends. This CDR3 contains 13 residues. In germline, CDR1 is DFQATT, CDR2 SNEGSKA (reference sequence). The chain's CDR3 is CSASLGRSYTQYF. CDR3 nucleotides: TGCAGTGCTAGCCTAGGACGGTCCTACACGCAGTATTTT.

In its sample, this clonotype was seen once. The chain links TRBV19 to TRBJ1-2, with D tentatively TRBD1 (5 bases). Germline V CDR1 and CDR2: LNHDA, SQIVND (reference sequence). The CDR3 totals 13 residues. The germline V and J ends were trimmed by 6 bases and 5 bases, with 13 bases remaining between them. CDR3 protein: CASRPRDSYGYTF. The CDR3 region has the DNA TGTGCCAGTAGGCCTCGAGACAGTTATGGCTACACCTTC.

This clonotype is a singleton in its sample. The genes are TRBV19 and TRBJ2-5; D not resolved. Germline CDR1 and CDR2: LNHDA and SQIVND (reference sequence). The length of the CDR3 is 10 residues. Deletions cut 1 base from V and 9 bases from J, with 3 bases between. CDR3: CASSIGSQYF. For the CDR3, the DNA is TGTGCCAGTAGTATAGGGTCCCAGTACTTC. The variable domain in full, completed from reference TRBV19 and TRBJ2-5, reads DGGITQSPKYLFRKEGQNVTLSCEQNLNHDAMYWYRQDPGQGLRLIYYSQIVNDFQKGDIAEGYSVSREKKESFPLTVTSAQKNPTAFYLCASSIGSQYFGPGTRLLVL.

This clonotype has a single count. The V and J genes are TRBV12-3 or TRBV12-4 and TRBJ1-4; no clear D. V lost 8 bases to trimming and J lost 8 bases, with 21 bases between them. The CDR3 loop spans 15 amino acids. CDR3 in amino acids: CASFAETKGEEKLFF. Written as DNA, the CDR3 is TGTGCCAGCTTTGCTGAGACCAAAGGCGAGGAAAAACTGTTTTTT.

As to this clonotype: One end of the junction is discordant with germline, which a read error may explain. The rearrangement uses TRBV9 and TRBJ2-5; D perhaps matches TRBD2 (6 bases). Germline-derived CDR1 and CDR2 are SGDLS and YYNGEE. This CDR3 is 15 amino acids long. The CDR3 sequence: CASSLSGTSKEPQYF. CDR3 DNA sequence: TGTGCCAGCAGCTTATCCGGAACTAGCAAAGAGCCCCAGTACTTC.

The chain recombines TRBV7-9 with TRBJ2-5; TRBD1 aligns across 7 bases. The CDR3 spans 14 residues. CDR1 and CDR2 (germline): SEHNR, FQNEAQ (reference sequence). Unmatched junction bases numbered 1, after V lost 1 base and J lost 2 bases. The CDR3: CASSLVGQQETQYF. The CDR3 nucleotides are TGTGCCAGCAGCTTAGTGGGACAGCAAGAGACCCAGTACTTC.

This clonotype has a count of ten or more. V is TRBV7-2 and J is TRBJ1-6; maybe TRBD1 (6 bases). The CDR3 sequence is 16 residues long. Per the germline V gene, CDR1 is SGHTA and CDR2 is FQGNSA. The ends were cut back, 5 bases at V and 5 bases at J, with 16 bases in the middle. CDR3 nucleotide sequence: TGTGCCAGCAGCCCTAGGGGTGGGACAAATAATTCACCCCTCCACTTT. This encodes CASSPRGGTNNSPLHF.

Remarks on this clonotype: Compared with germline, one end of the junction differs, possibly owing to a read error. The V gene is TRBV5-6, the J gene TRBJ2-7; D ambiguous. CDR1 and CDR2 (germline): SGHDT, YYEEEE. The CDR3 runs to 13 residues. The DNA for the CDR3 is TGTGCCAGCAGCTTGGATCCTGGGAAAGAGCGGTACTTC. Translated, it gives CASSLDPGKERYF.

This clonotype was recorded at least ten times. The V and J genes are TRBV6-5 and TRBJ2-7; D is unresolved. This CDR3 has 14 residues. CDR1 and CDR2 (germline): MNHEY, SVGAGI. Trimming pared 2 bases from V and 0 bases from J, leaving 8 bases between. CDR3 sequence: CASSYVGVSYEQYF. DNA for the CDR3: TGTGCCAGCAGTTACGTTGGGGTCTCCTACGAGCAGTACTTC.

Regarding this clonotype: This is likely a read error, given that the CDR3 carries no conserved phenylalanine or tryptophan at its end. The DNA is left out, because the CDR3 cannot be placed on it with certainty; the CDR3 is given as TCRdb lists it. The chain employs TRBV7-2 and TRBJ1-2. Per the germline V gene, CDR1 is SGHTA and CDR2 is FQGNSA. Counting both end residues, the CDR3 totals 13 amino acids. The CDR3: CASSLASNEQFFG.